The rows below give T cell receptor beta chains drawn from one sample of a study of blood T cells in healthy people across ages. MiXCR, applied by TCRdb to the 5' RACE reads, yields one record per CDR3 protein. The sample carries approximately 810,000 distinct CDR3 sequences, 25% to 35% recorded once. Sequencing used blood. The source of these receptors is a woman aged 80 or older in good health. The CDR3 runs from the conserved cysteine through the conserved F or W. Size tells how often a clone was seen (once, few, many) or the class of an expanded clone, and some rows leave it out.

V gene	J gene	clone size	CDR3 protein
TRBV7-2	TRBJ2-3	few	CASSLPAGATDTQYF
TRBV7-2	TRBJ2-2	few	CASSREKTSGENTGELFF
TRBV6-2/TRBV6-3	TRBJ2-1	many	CASTQSWIGEGHNEQFF
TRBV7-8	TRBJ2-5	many	CASSFRQGQETQYF
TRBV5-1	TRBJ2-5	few	CASSLVGRSGAQETQYF
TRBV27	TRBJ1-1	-	CANSSPDTPGVTFF
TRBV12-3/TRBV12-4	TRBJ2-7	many	CASSLAGESYEQYF
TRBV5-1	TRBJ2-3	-	CASRRSSTDTQYF
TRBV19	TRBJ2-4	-	CAGRRGSNIQYF
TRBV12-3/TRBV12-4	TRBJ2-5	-	CASSLMEGANEQYF
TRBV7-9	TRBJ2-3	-	CASSFPGLAGADTQYF
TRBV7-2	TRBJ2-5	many	CASSFGQSETQYF
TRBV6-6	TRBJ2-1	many	CASVSGTSEKNEQFF
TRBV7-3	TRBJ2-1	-	CASSLAGEVQFEQFF
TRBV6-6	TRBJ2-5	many	CASSYSAGGVQETQYF
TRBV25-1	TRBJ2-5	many	CAPWDRGGETQYF
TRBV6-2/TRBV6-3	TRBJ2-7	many	CASRTPGTGGGEQYF
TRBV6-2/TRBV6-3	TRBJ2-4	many	CASSYGVNIQYF
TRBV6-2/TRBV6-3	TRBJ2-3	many	CASSYSDDTFDTQYF
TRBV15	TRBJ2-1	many	CATRPEDRGGRQFF
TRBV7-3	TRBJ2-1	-	CASRESPYNEQFF
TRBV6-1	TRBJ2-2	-	CASSNRVANTGELFF
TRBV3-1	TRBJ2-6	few	CASSPTEVGSGANVLTF
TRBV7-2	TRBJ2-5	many	CASSPKFGGETQYF
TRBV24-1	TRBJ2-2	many	CATRDNTGELFF
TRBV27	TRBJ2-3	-	CASSLFTIASGSTDTQYF
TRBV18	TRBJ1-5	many	CASSEGAWNQPQHF
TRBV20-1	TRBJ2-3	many	CSARDPRAGDTQYF
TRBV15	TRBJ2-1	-	CATSRDRRSLNEQFF
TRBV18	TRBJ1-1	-	CASSPKGRAEAFF
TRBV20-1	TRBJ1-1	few	CSAQKAGISDFAFF
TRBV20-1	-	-	CSARGLDRAYEQYF
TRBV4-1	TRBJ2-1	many	CASSQTGTSYNEQFF
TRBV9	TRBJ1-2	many	CASSVVGGGYTF
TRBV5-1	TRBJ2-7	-	CASSSTGTGRYEQYF
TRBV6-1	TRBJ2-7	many	CASSDHGSREQYF
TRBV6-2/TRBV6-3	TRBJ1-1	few	CASNYSGQVAFF
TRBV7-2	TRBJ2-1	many	CASSLTSSRGNEQFF
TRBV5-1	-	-	CASRFDGGRSNEQYF
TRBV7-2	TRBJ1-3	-	CASSQRAFSGNTIYF
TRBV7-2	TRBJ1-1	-	CASSLGWVGGNTEAFF
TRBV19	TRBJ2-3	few	CASGQGADTQYF
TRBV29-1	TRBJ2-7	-	CSVVRQDYEQYF
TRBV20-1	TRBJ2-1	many	CSAGRTGSMGIEQFF
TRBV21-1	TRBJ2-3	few	CASSNERYEYTDTQYF
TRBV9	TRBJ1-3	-	CASSGSSGNTIYF
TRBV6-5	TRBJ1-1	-	CASSYSLQGQRTEASF
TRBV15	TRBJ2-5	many	CATSSGRGGETQYF
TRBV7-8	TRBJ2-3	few	CASSFSRTSTDTQYF
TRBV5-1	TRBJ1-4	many	CASSSGQTNEKLFF
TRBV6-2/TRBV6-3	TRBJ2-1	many	CASSPRGLAGFNEQFF